This TCR beta chain derives from a study of T cells expressing NK-cell markers (dated by TCRdb to about 2020). About the full investigation: TCR beta-chain repertoires were profiled in sorted CD3+CD56+NKG2C+, CD3+CD56+NKG2C- and CD3+CD56-NKG2C+ T-cell subsets from about 8 donors. The libraries were sequenced on Illumina HiSeq 2000/2500, MiSeq or NextSeq, producing 2 x 150 bp reads. Of the eight sequenced donors, seven were found to be HCMV-seropositive and one was found to be HCMV-seronegative. All eight donors whose samples were sequenced were randomly selected healthy volunteers, three of them men and five women.

A commercial ELISA kit detecting HCMV-specific IgG in serum was used to determine HCMV serostatus. Peripheral blood mononuclear cells were isolated from blood by Ficoll density gradient centrifugation. To note about this clonotype: Its antigen is still unknown.

The paper's findings and limits, for the study overall: For six donors, the dominant CD3+CD56+NKG2C+ clonotypes were among the top 10 CD8+ clonotypes and accounted for about 1.0-7.5% of CD8+ T cells. Those dominant clonotypes were again the most abundant among CD3+CD56-NKG2C+ cells in several donors, at about 25-60.1%. Whether the expanded NKG2C-expressing T cell clones were specific for HCMV antigens remained unclear.

The reads were generated on an Illumina HiSeq 2000. TCR beta cDNA libraries were prepared using 5'RACE template switching, which introduced a universal primer site and unique molecular identifiers. Synthesis of cDNA was primed from the TCR beta constant segment and was followed by two consecutive PCR amplification steps. Turning to the authors' computational methods: MIGEC was used to demultiplex reads and group reads by UMI, and MiTCR was used to assemble and quantify clonotypes. To exclude erroneous sequences, only TCR cDNA sequences supported by at least two reads were retained. The tcR package was used for downstream repertoire analysis, and clonotypes were matched across fractions by CDR3 nucleotide sequence plus V segment. VDJmatch was used to annotate antigen specificity against VDJdb, with one amino acid substitution allowed in CDR3. Based on TCRdb reprocessing of the reads, there is one entry per CDR3 protein sequence, and DNA is missing. The V and J calls here are based on TCRdb, not the publication. This sample's table lists some 300,000 distinct CDR3 sequences. The ten largest make up 0.3% to 0.45% of the sample.

From cysteine to phenylalanine, the CDR3 is 14 amino acids long. No DNA appears here. From the germline V gene (reference sequence), CDR1 is DFQATT and CDR2 is SNEGSKA. The source is a man aged 18 to 30 in good health. Donor details come from another sample of the same person, matched by shared clones. The specimen was blood T cells: a sorted CD56 or NKG2C T cell subset, CD4+ or CD8+ T cells, or bulk PBMC T cells (not recorded which). The chain is made from TRBV20-1 and TRBJ1-2; TCRdb lists TRBD1, though no DNA is available to test this call. The CDR3 protein: CSARASSGAYGYTF.